Listed here are 31 T cell receptor beta chains from one sample, sequenced in a study of blood T cell repertoires in COVID-19. Libraries were prepared by immunoSEQ multiplex PCR; TCRdb keeps only in-frame clonotypes and omits some of them. This table has about 190,000 clones, around 77% appearing once. The sequencing sample was made of peripheral blood. The receptors were gathered from a man in his sixties with active or convalescent COVID-19.

The rearrangement joins TRBV30 to TRBJ2-5; no definite D call. Germline loops: CDR1 GTSNPN, CDR2 SVGIG (reference sequence). The CDR3 has 14 amino acids. The ends were cut back, 0 bases at V and 4 bases at J, with 12 bases in the middle. The chain's CDR3 is CAWSVRLVRETQYF. CDR3 sequence (DNA): TGTGCCTGGAGTGTACGGCTAGTACGAGAGACCCAGTACTTC.

The genes are TRBV5-4 and TRBJ2-1; 7 bases fit TRBD2. Looked up from germline, CDR1 is SGHNT and CDR2 is YYREEE (reference sequence). V was pared by 4 bases and J by 4 bases, with 8 bases of the junction left unmatched. The CDR3 is made up of 15 amino acids. The CDR3 spells CASSPPGGSYNEQFF. The CDR3 DNA reads as TGTGCCAGCAGCCCCCCTGGCGGGAGTTACAATGAGCAGTTCTTC.

The chain is built from TRBV18 and TRBJ2-1; possible D gene TRBD2, 5 bases. This CDR3 region has 12 residues. The ends were cut back, 8 bases at V and 12 bases at J, with 17 bases in the middle. Per germline, CDR1 KGHSH and CDR2 LQKENI. For the CDR3, the DNA is TGTGCCAGCACCGATACCGCCCGGGGGCAGTTCTTC. Its translation: CASTDTARGQFF.

The DNA of the CDR3 is TGTGCCTGGAGTGTTGGTGGCGGGAGAGATACGCAGTATTTT. Its protein is CAWSVGGGRDTQYF. V and J are TRBV30 and TRBJ2-3; 7 bases agree with TRBD2. CDR3 length equals 14 residues. Germline CDR1 is GTSNPN and CDR2 is SVGIG (reference sequence). Unmatched junction bases numbered 5, after V lost 0 bases and J lost 5 bases. Full variable domain (rest looked up from reference TRBV30 and TRBJ2-3): SQTIHQWPATLVQPVGSPLSLECTVEGTSNPNLYWYRQAAGRGLQLLFYSVGIGQISSEVPQNLSASRPQDRQFILSSKKLLLSDSGFYLCAWSVGGGRDTQYFGPGTRLTVL.

The chain carries TRBV7-3 and TRBJ2-3; 14 bases line up with TRBD2. Trimming cost V 5 bases and J 4 bases; bases outside gene matches: 2. This CDR3 is built from 15 residues. The germline CDR1 and CDR2 sequences are SGHTA and FQGTGA. CDR3 residues: CASSRLAGGADTQYF. CDR3 nucleotides: TGTGCCAGCAGCCGACTAGCGGGAGGGGCAGATACGCAGTATTTT.

The chain links TRBV7-2 to TRBJ2-3, with D unclear. This CDR3 comprises 13 residues. CDR1 and CDR2 from the germline V gene are SGHTA and FQGNSA. V was trimmed by 5 bases and J by 0 bases, leaving 6 bases between them. The CDR3 is CASSPPSTDTQYF. CDR3 in DNA: TGTGCCAGCAGCCCCCCAAGCACAGATACGCAGTATTTT.

The chain is built from TRBV7-8 and TRBJ1-1; TRBD1 might be the D (5 bases). The germline V gene has CDR1 SGHVS and CDR2 FQNEAQ. Trimming took 1 base from V and 4 from J, leaving 7 bases between them. The CDR3 runs 13 residues. The CDR3 nucleotides are TGTGCCAGCAGCTTAGGGGGGGTCACTGAAGCTTTCTTT. It codes for CASSLGGVTEAFF.

The chain combines TRBV18 with TRBJ1-3; no definite D call. The CDR3 is 14 residues long. V lost 0 bases, J lost 2 bases, and 5 bases lay in between. Germline V gives CDR1 KGHSH, CDR2 LQKENI. The CDR3 region has the DNA TGTGCCAGCTCACCACCCGGTACTGGAAACACCATATATTTT. Its translation: CASSPPGTGNTIYF.

The chain links TRBV24-1 to TRBJ2-3, with 8 bases matching TRBD2. The germline CDR1 and CDR2 sequences are KGHDR and SFDVKD. V gave up 5 bases and J gave up 5 bases; unmatched junction bases: 11. The CDR3 contains 16 residues. The CDR3 region is CATSALPAGAVDTQYF. The DNA of the CDR3 is TGTGCCACCAGTGCCTTACCAGCGGGAGCGGTAGATACGCAGTATTTT.

The rearrangement links TRBV27 to TRBJ2-3; D is perhaps TRBD1 (6 bases). The V gene lost 8 bases and the J gene lost 0 bases, with 12 bases spanning the gap. From germline, CDR1 is MNHEY and CDR2 SMNVEV (reference sequence). The CDR3 spans 14 residues. This CDR3 reads CASATGISTDTQYF. The CDR3 nucleotides read TGTGCCAGCGCGACAGGCATCAGCACAGATACGCAGTATTTT.

This clone has ten or more counts. This chain connects TRBV28 to TRBJ2-2; no clear D gene. Germline loops: CDR1 MDHEN, CDR2 SYDVKM. The ends were cut back, 5 bases at V and 8 bases at J, with 9 bases in the middle. There are 12 residues in the CDR3. The CDR3, as DNA: TGTGCCAGCAGTCGAACAGTAGGGGAGCTGTTTTTT. Protein: CASSRTVGELFF.

The chain combines TRBV28 with TRBJ2-1; 8 bases are a match to TRBD2. The trim removed 5 bases at V and 2 bases at J, leaving 5 bases unmatched. CDR3 length: 15 amino acids. From germline, CDR1 is MDHEN and CDR2 SYDVKM. The CDR3 spells CASSERAGAYNEQFF. CDR3 DNA sequence: TGTGCCAGCAGTGAACGAGCGGGAGCCTACAATGAGCAGTTCTTC.

V and J are TRBV15 and TRBJ1-5, with 8 bases aligning to TRBD1. This CDR3 has 16 amino acids. CDR1 LNHNV and CDR2 YYDKDF come from the germline V gene (reference sequence). Germline trimming cut 5 bases from V and 0 bases from J; bases unmatched to any gene: 6. The CDR3 sequence is CATSPRTGYSNQPQHF. The CDR3 nucleotides are TGTGCCACCAGCCCCCGGACAGGGTATAGCAATCAGCCCCAGCATTTT.

The chain employs TRBV11-2 and TRBJ1-3; 8 nucleotides line up with TRBD1. The V gene's germline CDR1 is SGHAT and CDR2 FQNNGV. V was clipped by 5 bases and J by 0 bases; unmatched bases: 9. The CDR3 spans 17 residues. CDR3 coding DNA: TGTGCCAGCAGCGCCGGGACAGGCCATTTCTCTGGAAACACCATATATTTT. Its translation: CASSAGTGHFSGNTIYF.

This clone was counted between two and nine times. This rearrangement joins TRBV6-5 to TRBJ1-5; D possibly corresponds to TRBD1 (6 bases). V lost 6 bases to trimming and J lost 0 bases, with 12 bases between them. Per germline, CDR1 MNHEY and CDR2 SVGAGI. CDR3 length: 15 amino acids. As DNA, the CDR3 is TGTGCCAGCAGCCCCAGGGGACATAGCAATCAGCCCCAGCATTTT. It yields the protein CASSPRGHSNQPQHF.

V gene TRBV4-3 combines with J gene TRBJ1-2; tentatively, D is TRBD1 (5 bases). CDR3 size: 14 residues. Trimming stripped 0 bases from V and 8 bases from J, with 13 bases between. CDR1 and CDR2 (germline): LGHNA, YSLEER. The CDR3 coding sequence is TGCGCCAGCAGCCAAGAGCAGGGACTGGGCGGCTACACCTTC. It codes for CASSQEQGLGGYTF.

The chain recombines TRBV11-1 with TRBJ1-2; perhaps TRBD1 as D (5 bases). V gave up 5 bases and J gave up 2 bases, with 9 bases separating them. The CDR3 has 13 amino acids. Germline V gene lookup returns CDR1 SGHAT and CDR2 FQDESV (reference sequence). CDR3 DNA sequence: TGTGCCAGCAGCCCCGCAGGGAACTATGGCTACACCTTC. Residues: CASSPAGNYGYTF. The whole variable domain, filled in from reference TRBV11-1 and TRBJ1-2, reads EAEVAQSPRYKITEKSQAVAFWCDPISGHATLYWYRQILGQGPELLVQFQDESVVDDSQLPKDRFSAERLKGVDSTLKIQPAELGDSAMYLCASSPAGNYGYTFGSGTRLTVV.

V usage is TRBV6-2 or TRBV6-3 and J usage is TRBJ2-7; D perhaps matches TRBD2 (5 bases). The CDR3 is 15 residues long. From germline, CDR1 is MNHEY and CDR2 SVGEGT. Trimming took 0 bases from V and 0 from J, leaving 9 bases between them. The CDR3 region has the DNA TGTGCCAGCAGTTACTCGAGGCTAGCCTCCTACGAGCAGTACTTC. It codes for CASSYSRLASYEQYF.

This clone was observed once. This chain uses TRBV5-1 with TRBJ2-7; the match to TRBD1 covers 8 bases. J lost 2 bases, V lost 5 bases, and 6 bases had no gene match. Germline CDR1 is SGHRS and CDR2 is YFSETQ. The length of the CDR3 is 14 residues. The CDR3 DNA follows: TGCGCCAGCAGGCCCGGACAGGGTACCTACGAGCAGTACTTC. Protein product: CASRPGQGTYEQYF.

J is TRBJ1-3 and V is TRBV29-1; D gene ambiguous. Germline V gene lookup returns CDR1 SQVTM and CDR2 ANQGSEA. The CDR3 spans 13 residues. V lost 3 bases and J lost 0, with 6 bases in between. CDR3 amino acids: CSVEYSSGNTIYF. The CDR3 DNA reads TGCAGCGTTGAGTACAGCTCTGGAAACACCATATATTTT.

The chain couples TRBV7-9 to TRBJ2-7, with 7 bases matching TRBD1. Germline trimming cut 4 bases from V and 1 base from J; bases unmatched to any gene: 7. Germline-derived CDR1 and CDR2 are SEHNR and FQNEAQ (reference sequence). The CDR3 contains 15 residues. CDR3 protein: CASSSDRAASYEQYF. CDR3 DNA: TGTGCCAGCAGCTCCGACAGGGCAGCTTCCTACGAGCAGTACTTC.

The rearrangement uses TRBV29-1 and TRBJ2-2; 7 bases are shared with TRBD1. The junction had 10 bases not matched to a gene; V was cut back by 7 bases and J by 2 bases. Germline lookup yields CDR1 SQVTM and CDR2 ANQGSEA. The CDR3 has 15 amino acids. CDR3 in DNA: TGCAGCGCATCCTACAGGGGCCGAAACACCGGGGAGCTGTTTTTT. This encodes CSASYRGRNTGELFF.

The chain employs TRBV5-4 and TRBJ1-1, with D maybe TRBD1 (6 bases). CDR1 and CDR2 from the germline V gene are SGHNT and YYREEE (reference sequence). Trimming pared 4 bases from V and 1 base from J, leaving 20 bases between. The CDR3 loop spans 17 amino acids. The CDR3 nucleotides read TGTGCCAGCAGCCCGACGTCAGGGGCGCGGTGGAACACTGAAGCTTTCTTT. Its translation: CASSPTSGARWNTEAFF.

The J gene is TRBJ1-3, the V gene TRBV28; 8 bases fit TRBD1. Germline CDR1 reads MDHEN; CDR2 reads SYDVKM. V lost 4 bases to trimming and J lost 5 bases; unmatched junction nucleotides: 1. There are 13 residues in the CDR3. The CDR3 sequence is CASSSGGRNTIYF. CDR3 DNA: TGTGCCAGCAGTTCAGGGGGCAGAAACACCATATATTTT.

V is TRBV27 and J is TRBJ2-3; 11 bases map to TRBD2. After removal of 8 bases from V and 0 bases from J, the junction contained 13 bases not matched to a gene. From germline, CDR1 is MNHEY and CDR2 SMNVEV (reference sequence). The CDR3 extends over 18 amino acids. DNA of the CDR3: TGTGCCAGCCTGGCGAGACTAGCGGGACGGTCTAGCACAGATACGCAGTATTTT. It codes for CASLARLAGRSSTDTQYF.

This chain uses TRBV6-6 with TRBJ1-1; TRBD1 matches 10 bases. V shed 5 bases and J 1 base; nucleotides not matched to a gene: 7. Germline CDR1 is MNHNY and CDR2 is SVGAGI (reference sequence). This CDR3 comprises 16 residues. CDR3 residues: CASSPRDRGWNTEAFF. In DNA, the CDR3 is TGTGCCAGCAGTCCGCGGGACAGGGGATGGAACACTGAAGCTTTCTTT.

The rearrangement joins TRBV5-6 to TRBJ2-1; TRBD1 matches at 9 bases. The V gene's germline CDR1 is SGHDT and CDR2 YYEEEE. CDR3 size: 18 residues. J lost 5 bases, V lost 4 bases, and 16 bases had no gene match. The CDR3 nucleotides read TGTGCCAGCAGCAGATACAGGGGGCGGTCTAGCGCTAACAATGAGCAGTTCTTC. It specifies CASSRYRGRSSANNEQFF.

This chain connects TRBV5-6 to TRBJ1-1; D is possibly TRBD1 (5 bases). Per the germline V gene, CDR1 is SGHDT and CDR2 is YYEEEE. The V and J ends lost 0 bases and 4 bases respectively, with 19 bases between them. This CDR3 contains 17 residues. CDR3: CASSLAWTRGSGTEAFF. The CDR3 DNA follows: TGTGCCAGCAGCTTGGCTTGGACCCGGGGGTCGGGCACTGAAGCTTTCTTT.

This rearrangement joins TRBV29-1 to TRBJ2-5; tentative D call: TRBD1 (6 bases). The germline V gene encodes CDR1 SQVTM and CDR2 ANQGSEA. Trimming removed 7 bases at V and 5 bases at J, with 14 bases between. This CDR3 is built from 12 residues. For the CDR3, the DNA is TGCAGCGCCCAGGGGTTCCGGGAGACCCAGTACTTC. Residues: CSAQGFRETQYF. Using reference TRBV29-1 and TRBJ2-5 for the parts outside the CDR3, the full variable domain is SAVISQKPSRDICQRGTSLTIQCQVDSQVTMMFWYRQQPGQSLTLIATANQGSEATYESGFVIDKFPISRPNLTFSTLTVSNMSPEDSSIYLCSAQGFRETQYFGPGTRLLVL.

A single count supports this clone. This sequence joins TRBV9 and TRBJ2-1; perhaps TRBD1 as D (6 bases). This CDR3 has 14 amino acids. Deletions cut 0 bases from V and 10 bases from J, with 14 bases between. The germline V gene encodes CDR1 SGDLS and CDR2 YYNGEE. CDR3 amino acids: CASSVAQGHSEQFF. CDR3 coding DNA: TGTGCCAGCAGCGTAGCGCAGGGGCATTCGGAGCAGTTCTTC.

V and J are TRBV4-3 and TRBJ2-1; D is ambiguous. The CDR3 runs 15 residues. Germline V gene lookup returns CDR1 LGHNA and CDR2 YSLEER. V was cut by 0 bases and J by 0 bases, with 6 bases left in between. As DNA, the CDR3 is TGCGCCAGCAGCCAAGAGTCATTCTCCTACAATGAGCAGTTCTTC. Protein sequence: CASSQESFSYNEQFF.